Listed below are T cell receptor beta chains from one sample, sequenced in a study of cytomegalovirus exposure and HLA in healthy donors. Using immunoSEQ multiplex PCR, the repertoire was profiled, and TCRdb retains in-frame clones only, with some absent. This sample has around 83,000 clones, with roughly 78% found just once. The sequenced sample was PBMCs. The receptors stem from a male donor in good health and CMV-seropositive. Both conserved end residues are part of each CDR3.

J | V | CDR3
TRBJ1-3 | TRBV11-2 | CASSPHGAGLSGNTIYF
TRBJ1-3 | TRBV27 | CASSSNSGNTIYF
TRBJ2-7 | TRBV5-1 | CASSTDRPGDEQYF
TRBJ1-5 | TRBV5-1 | CASSPSGQGAGQPQHF
TRBJ2-6 | TRBV15 | CATSRLIPGGANVLTF
TRBJ1-1 | TRBV30 | CAWREQGRTEAFF
TRBJ1-1 | TRBV5-6 | CASSFDQGRIATEAFF
TRBJ2-3 | TRBV9 | CASSVAQAVGSLPQYF
TRBJ2-1 | TRBV19 | CASSDSLAGGVYNEQFF
TRBJ2-2 | TRBV5-1 | CASSHVPRGGFRTGELFF
TRBJ2-7 | TRBV27 | CASSLNRPGSYEQYF
TRBJ1-3 | TRBV28 | CASSRPGTGMSNTIYF
TRBJ2-3 | TRBV19 | CASSVGSSTDTQYF
TRBJ2-6 | TRBV6-1 | CASSEDSSGANVLTF
TRBJ1-1 | TRBV28 | CASTGGVYGTEAFF
TRBJ2-3 | TRBV11-3 | CASSQQGATQYF
TRBJ1-3 | TRBV6-5 | CASSPEGDGNTIYF
TRBJ2-1 | TRBV28 | CASNLAGGSYNEQFF
TRBJ1-2 | TRBV5-4 | CASSLDRGLNYGYTF
TRBJ2-2 | TRBV5-1 | CASSLVTGVASGELFF
TRBJ2-7 | TRBV7-2 | CASSRGARSAEQYF
TRBJ1-2 | TRBV9 | CASSDAGGSYGYTF